This paragraph covers one T cell receptor (beta chain) sequence. Its antigen is currently not known. The sample holds no much larger clone one base away, and base qualities are not on file. The CDR3 contains 13 residues, cysteine and phenylalanine counted. Of the read, only the CDR3 DNA is kept; its 39 bases are in frame from base 1. Trimming costs V 2 bases and J 1 base, and their ends lie 4 bases apart. The germline V gene specifies MNHEY as CDR1 and SVGAGI as CDR2. Collaborating institutions collected whole blood in K2EDTA tubes following their own protocols. For TCRbeta analysis, collaborators shipped samples as frozen whole blood, isolated PBMCs, or DNA extracted from either of those sample types. The immunoSEQ Assay, a bias-controlled multiplex PCR, was used to amplify TCRbeta CDR3 regions from genomic DNA. Under the source paper's analysis protocol: Within the assay, amplification of reference gene primers was used to estimate how many nucleated cells each sample contained. To quantify the absolute abundance of each unique TCRbeta CDR3 rearrangement, sequence reads were collapsed and filtered. Productive Simpson clonality was computed per sample as the square root of Simpson's diversity index over productive rearrangements. TCRdb took this table from immuneACCESS and kept in-frame rearrangements with V and J called. Such tables lack part of the clones; where checked against another copy, unresolved V genes explain under half of the gap, and the rest is unexplained. V and J calls and clone size are as listed in that table; D and trimming were resolved from the DNA. Within this sample are some 97,000 clones, with over 85% of them counted one time only. More than 5% of the sample lies in the top ten.

The entry originates in a study of blood T cell repertoires in COVID-19 (dated by TCRdb to 2019 to 2021). With regard to the full study: Samples covering the acute and convalescent phases of COVID-19 were provided by collaborators in the United States, Italy and Spain. The prospective study material was composed of cDNA or gDNA derived from T cells, B-cell-depleted T cells, or PBMCs. Subjects who had been exposed to COVID-19, were actively infected with it, or had recovered from it provided the deeply sampled blood TCRbeta repertoires that made up the dataset. The repertoires were released in a freely available public database meant as a resource for research on the immune response to SARS-CoV-2. Samples were obtained from the ongoing ImmuneRACE study (first 160 participants) and from 1,254 subjects provided by 6 global collaborators. Nearly every sample came with metadata listing a de-identified subject ID, COVID-19 status, age in years and sex. Where available, HLA class I and class II types were obtained from metadata supplied by the sample provider rather than from assay-based typing. Here is what the overall study found, with its caveats: The quantity of clinical and demographic metadata differed by source and by participant and was supplied without curation.

Recombination joined TRBV6-5 with TRBJ2-3; the D gene is not confidently resolved. This TCR was recovered from a man between 70 and 80 years old with acute or convalescent COVID-19. The source material was peripheral blood. In nucleotide form, the sequence is TGTGCCAGCAGTTACCCAGGCACAGATACGCAGTATTTT. The resulting protein is CASSYPGTDTQYF.